This T cell receptor (beta chain) was sequenced during a study of cytomegalovirus exposure and HLA in healthy donors (dated by TCRdb to the late 2010s). About the study as a whole: In an earlier analysis of under 750 of the donors, 276 Gb of sequence data and 95 million to 130 million unique TCR beta sequences from roughly 180 million T cells were reported. Genome-wide SNP genotypes for about three fifths of the roughly 670 donors were used in a later genetic analysis, which treated that subset as a discovery cohort. Typing coverage varied by locus: about 620-640 donors for A, B, C, DRB1 and DQB1; around 560 for DQA1; about 570 for DPA1; approximately 450 for DPB1. Among the approximately 400 genotyped donors, more than 70% belonged to the genetic ancestry cluster associated with self-reported Caucasian donors. Along with the roughly 700-subject first cohort, a separate validation cohort of over a hundred different subjects was used. Among about 400 genotyped donors of the cohort, an average of around 250,000 unique TCR beta nucleotide sequences was sequenced per donor, of which about 19% were non-productive. Donor age, sex, ethnicity and CMV serostatus were compiled alongside the repertoire data. An early release covering just under 650 HLA-typed donors comprised 300 to 350 gigabases of sequencing data and approximately 85 million unique TCR sequences. High-throughput TCR immunosequencing, statistical association of individual TCRs with disease status, and machine learning were combined to predict cytomegalovirus infection status. Rather than drawing on any new phenotypic data, the later analysis identified candidate immune exposures from TCR beta sequences and the way those sequences occurred across donors. All discovery cohort repertoires had been generated on a single sequencing platform. HLA typing covered class I and class II loci at four-digit resolution. In an earlier analysis of more than 550 of the donors, high-throughput TCR beta sequencing was used to judge whether each TCR beta V gene segment behaved as functional or pseudogenic. A later analysis re-examined previously published TCR beta repertoires from 610 or so donors and added high-resolution HLA genotyping to investigate patterns of TCR occurrence. Using immunosequencing, the study profiled T cell repertoires from 550 to 750 subjects and related those repertoires to cytomegalovirus serostatus. Because of strong linkage in the cohort, roughly five DR-DQ haplotypes were treated as single units for association and clustering. The study aimed to test whether signatures of past pathogen exposure could be identified by cataloging public T cell receptors.

General conclusions and limits of the study: In both the original and validation cohorts, the classifier was reported to diagnose cytomegalovirus status with high specificity and sensitivity. Compared with the roughly 600-donor mean, donors in an Asian-associated ancestry cluster had fewer N-insertions in productive TCRs, according to a later genetic analysis. The sequencing pipeline was judged likely to have produced a cluster of highly shared sequence variants as a technical artifact. In vitro tests confirmed that a few of the cytomegalovirus-associated TCR beta chains recognize cytomegalovirus antigens. The only immune exposure information available for the cohort was CMV serostatus. Sequencing depth was assumed to be roughly uniform across donors in the presence/absence analyses, though that assumption may not hold. While some public TCRs were present in many individuals, most TCR sequences turned up only very rarely across donors. V-gene and J-gene trimming of TCR beta chains was associated with a missense DCLRE1C variant in a later genetic analysis, and the association was replicated in an independent cohort. In a later analysis, the rate of TCR association differed among HLA loci, with DRB1 alleles having the most associated TCRs and HLA-C alleles having the fewest. It was suggested by the authors that the approach could potentially be generalized to other disease states and immunological phenotypes. Over 15 rarely observed V segments, including chromosome 9 orphons, were excluded from the earlier analysis of a few hundred of the donors because counts were too low. In a later analysis, several top co-occurrence clusters were reported to appear linked to parvovirus B19, influenza, CMV and Epstein-Barr virus. In a later analysis, some 18,000 TCR beta sequences were associated with specific HLA alleles at a false discovery rate of 0.05. Only TCR beta chains were sequenced in this cohort, and the absence of alpha or paired-chain data limited detectable features. Because some donors lacked HLA typing at each locus, the association tests relied only on the typed subset. A further reported finding was that TCR beta sequences accurately predicted the HLA-A and HLA-B alleles for most subjects in the first cohort. The study listed 150 to 200 TCR beta chains as associated with cytomegalovirus. In an earlier analysis of under 600 of the donors, most TCR beta V segments were observed in productive rearrangements about 87% or about 30% of the time, broadly matching IMGT annotations. In a later analysis, HLA-associated TCR beta chains showed more clonal expansion and lower generation probabilities than non-associated chains that were equally common. In a later analysis, most CMV-associated TCR beta chains were found to appear HLA-restricted, with HLA associations seemingly driven largely by CMV exposure. Linkage disequilibrium might explain the correlated functional status among segregating V segments, but an unknown experimental factor could not be excluded. Assigning TCR associations to individual alleles was difficult when HLA alleles, especially DR and DQ, strongly co-occurred. Some IMGT-functional V segments, including TRBV6-2 and TRBV6-3, could not be distinguished by the 87-base-pair reads and were therefore excluded.

Library construction relied on the immunoSEQ multiplex PCR assay. The multiplex PCR relied on a mix of 60 forward primers for TCR Vbeta segments and 13 reverse primers for TCR Jbeta segments. Amplification of the CDR3 region of rearranged TCR beta genes was performed with a multiplex PCR assay on genomic DNA. The amplified TCR beta libraries were sequenced on the Illumina HiSeq System as 87-base-pair reads. Per the source publication's procedure: A later analysis tallied 75 million to 95 million unique TCR beta chains across the 600 to 700 repertoires, and some 10 million of those chains were shared by two or more donors. Raw reads were error-corrected and collapsed into unique sequences with a nearest-neighbor algorithm that merged closely related sequences to remove PCR and sequencing errors. CDR3 sequences were aligned to IMGT reference sequences to assign V, D and J gene segments. For a sequence to be retained, at least a six-nucleotide match to both a V gene segment and a J gene segment was required. A rearrangement was called productive if the CDR3 had no stop codons and remained in frame with V and J, and every other rearrangement was called non-productive. CDR3 was defined by IMGT convention, running from the second conserved V-encoded cysteine to the conserved J-encoded phenylalanine. Sequences without an unambiguous match to a single V gene segment were excluded from the earlier analysis of a few hundred of the donors. In an earlier analysis of some 590 of the donors, a V segment was called functional when productive rearrangements were above 56.7%, and segregating when the standard deviation between donors exceeded 5%. A statistical classification framework was developed to diagnose cytomegalovirus status using the catalog of TCR beta chain sequences. In a later analysis, V and J genes were assigned by comparing TCR nucleotide sequences against IMGT/GENE-DB human TR gene sequences. In a later analysis, CDR3 sequences and most-parsimonious VDJ recombination scenarios were assigned using the TCRdist pipeline. In a later analysis, every TCR beta chain was defined by the combination of its CDR3 amino acid sequence and its V-gene family, and reads without a unique V-gene family were dropped. A later analysis removed 500 to 650 highly shared, low-generation-probability nucleotide sequences to deal with suspected cross-contamination and a sequencing artifact. In a later analysis, a clonal expansion index for each public chain was calculated from normalized within-repertoire ranks of inferred template counts. In a later analysis, generation probabilities were computed with a VDJ recombination model fitted to out-of-frame rearrangements, and the resulting probabilities were checked against IGoR. Hypergeometric tests were used in a later analysis to score TCR-TCR, TCR-HLA and TCR-CMV co-occurrence, with a repertoire-size bias correction applied to the TCR pairs. False discovery rates were estimated in a later analysis by permuting HLA or CMV assignments 20 times. A later analysis grouped co-occurring TCRs with DBSCAN, adding TCRdist sequence similarity when clustering within HLA-allele-positive subsets. Repertoires with fewer than 30,000 or more than 120,000 public chains were left out of co-occurrence clustering, as were about 5 repertoires with anomalous nucleotide sharing. TCRdb stores this immuneACCESS table with in-frame sequences only. Part of the clones is absent; in the studies checked, under half of the shortfall reflects unresolved V genes, and no reason is known for the rest. The DNA gave D and trimming, while V, J and clone size come from that table. This sample lists under 140,000 clones; roughly 80% were detected once. About 6.6% of the sample comes from the top ten.

The cohort comprised more than 550 healthy bone marrow donors. All cohort members were sampled while nominally healthy, although unrecorded immune exposures were likely present. The donor was CMV seropositive and belonged to the group of over 250 seropositive cohort members. A peripheral blood sample was collected from each donor, and TCR beta sequencing was performed on peripheral blood mononuclear cells. The Qiagen DNeasy Blood Extraction Kit was used to extract genomic DNA from the blood cell samples. A remark on this clone: What antigen it recognizes has not been identified. Per-base quality was not reported, and no clone a single base away is much larger than it.

The CDR3 runs 16 residues from the cysteine to the phenylalanine. The entry retains the CDR3 DNA only, 48 bases that are in frame from base 1. Compared with germline, V lacks 4 bases and J lacks 6 bases; bases without a gene match: 7. Via the germline V gene, CDR1 is SGHRS and CDR2 YFSETQ. Sequenced material: PBMCs. The chain is encoded by TRBV5-1 joined to TRBJ2-1; 13 of the junction bases match TRBD2. The sequence derives from a man in his thirties or forties in good health and CMV-seropositive. In nucleotide form, the sequence is TGCGCCAGCAGCCTACTAGCGGGGGGGCACGGCAATGAGCAGTTCTTC. This sequence encodes CASSLLAGGHGNEQFF.